Each of the 29 T cell receptor beta chains below was sequenced from the same sample in a study of T cell changes during pregnancy in multiple sclerosis. Method: immunoSEQ multiplex PCR; TCRdb's copy keeps in-frame clones and lacks some. Among tens of thousands of clones listed, approximately 90% were seen once. The sequenced sample was PBMCs, obtained in the first trimester of pregnancy. These receptors came from a female donor in good health, serving as a control in a pregnancy study. Some clones in this sample may be carry-over from other donors' samples.

The rearrangement joins TRBV19 to TRBJ2-1; D gene ambiguous. Germline V gene sequence: CDR1 LNHDA, CDR2 SQIVND (reference sequence). The V end was cut by 6 bases, the J end by 4 bases, with 10 bases between. The CDR3 has 13 residues. CDR3: CASRSNSYNEQFF. Here the CDR3 DNA reads TGTGCCAGTAGATCGAACTCATACAATGAGCAGTTCTTC.

In its sample, this clone was seen once. The chain recombines TRBV19 with TRBJ1-1; TRBD1 might be the D (5 bases). The CDR3 extends over 12 amino acids. The germline V gene encodes CDR1 LNHDA and CDR2 SQIVND (reference sequence). The V end was cut by 2 bases, the J end by 6 bases, with 7 bases between. The CDR3 region has the DNA TGTGCCAGTAGTATAAGGGGTTCTGAAGCTTTCTTT. It specifies CASSIRGSEAFF.

This sequence joins TRBV6-5 and TRBJ2-5; TRBD1 matches 8 bases. This CDR3 spans 14 amino acids. Germline trimming cut 6 bases from V and 5 bases from J; bases unmatched to any gene: 8. Germline loops: CDR1 MNHEY, CDR2 SVGAGI. This CDR3 is CASSPQGAVETQYF. CDR3 in DNA: TGTGCCAGCAGCCCCCAGGGGGCAGTGGAGACCCAGTACTTC.

This clone has just a few counts. This chain connects TRBV28 to TRBJ2-5; 9 nucleotides align to TRBD1. J gave up 4 bases and V 5 bases, and 8 bases lay outside the gene matches. Germline values: CDR1 MDHEN, CDR2 SYDVKM. The CDR3 loop spans 15 amino acids. The CDR3 is CASSPRDRVRETQYF. CDR3 in DNA: TGTGCCAGCAGTCCCCGGGACAGGGTCAGAGAGACCCAGTACTTC.

The genes are TRBV18 and TRBJ2-7, with 11 bases identical to TRBD2. CDR3 length: 18 amino acids. Looked up from germline, CDR1 is KGHSH and CDR2 is LQKENI. The ends lost 4 bases at V and 0 bases at J; junction bases unmatched: 11. The CDR3 DNA sequence: TGTGCCAGCTCACTACGTAGCGGGAGGGCCGGGGGCTCCTACGAGCAGTACTTC. Protein: CASSLRSGRAGGSYEQYF.

V and J are TRBV6-5 and TRBJ2-5, with TRBD2 as a possible D gene (7 bases). V lost 2 bases to trimming and J lost 5 bases, with 18 bases between them. CDR3 length equals 16 residues. Germline V gene data show CDR1 as MNHEY and CDR2 as SVGAGI. CDR3 loop: CASSYVGGAGWETQYF. CDR3 nucleotide sequence: TGTGCCAGCAGTTACGTTGGGGGGGCCGGTTGGGAGACCCAGTACTTC.

The sample holds a few counts of this clone. The chain links TRBV28 to TRBJ1-2, with no clear D. With 3 bases removed from V and 4 bases from J, the gap between germline ends came to 3 bases. Germline-derived CDR1 and CDR2 are MDHEN and SYDVKM. This CDR3 has 11 residues. The CDR3 here is CASSFVYGYTF. In nucleotides, the CDR3 is TGTGCCAGCAGTTTCGTCTATGGCTACACCTTC.

This chain joins TRBV19 and TRBJ2-7; 7 bases are a match to TRBD2. CDR3 size: 14 residues. CDR1 is LNHDA and CDR2 is SQIVND in the germline V gene (reference sequence). The V segment lost 3 bases and the J segment 0 bases; nucleotides outside the gene matches: 2. CDR3 protein: CASSIGGGSYEQYF. CDR3 coding DNA: TGTGCCAGTAGTATTGGGGGGGGCTCCTACGAGCAGTACTTC.

This clone has just a few counts. The V gene is TRBV2, the J gene TRBJ2-1; TRBD2 is a possible D gene (6 bases). CDR3 length: 16 amino acids. Between the trimmed V and J ends, which lost 3 bases and 6 bases, there was a span of 18 bases. Germline V gene lookup returns CDR1 SNHLY and CDR2 FYNNEI. The CDR3 DNA follows: TGTGCCAGCAGTGAGGGGGTAGCGGCTCTTTCCAATGAGCAGTTCTTC. It codes for CASSEGVAALSNEQFF.

CDR3 nucleotides: TGTGCCAGCAGTTCTAGCGGGAGGGCCGTATCTCCCGGGCAGTACTTC. Translated: CASSSSGRAVSPGQYF. V and J are TRBV6-6 and TRBJ2-7, with TRBD2 matching over 12 bases. V lost 4 bases, J lost 9 bases, and 13 bases stayed unmatched. The CDR3 has 16 amino acids. Germline CDR1 is MNHNY and CDR2 is SVGAGI (reference sequence).

The gene calls are TRBV19 and TRBJ1-5; unclear D gene. Trimming took 6 bases from V and 7 from J, leaving 10 bases between them. The CDR3 length is 12 residues. From germline, CDR1 is LNHDA and CDR2 SQIVND (reference sequence). The CDR3 DNA reads as TGTGCCAGTAGCGACACCGGACAGCCCCAGCATTTT. Protein: CASSDTGQPQHF.

The chain joins TRBV21-1 to TRBJ2-7; whether TRBD2, the table's D call, matches the DNA was not checked. TRBV21-1 represents a pseudogene. The CDR3 is 13 residues long. The chain's CDR3 is CARTSGRSYEQYF. Written as DNA, the CDR3 is TGTGCCAGGACTAGCGGGAGGTCCTACGAGCAGTACTTC.

The chain links TRBV6-1 to TRBJ1-1; maybe TRBD1 (5 bases). Between the trimmed V and J ends, which lost 2 bases and 2 bases, there was a span of 12 bases. The germline V gene has CDR1 MNHNS and CDR2 SASEGT. The CDR3 loop spans 15 amino acids. The CDR3 here is CASSEFRGVNTEAFF. For the CDR3, the DNA is TGTGCCAGCAGTGAATTTAGGGGTGTTAACACTGAAGCTTTCTTT.

The rearrangement uses TRBV19 and TRBJ2-1; 8 bases are shared with TRBD1. The V and J ends lost 7 bases and 6 bases, in that order; junction bases with no gene match: 11. The germline gives CDR1 LNHDA, CDR2 SQIVND (reference sequence). This CDR3 region has 15 residues. Here the CDR3 reads CASNRQGRESNEQFF. As DNA, the CDR3 is TGTGCCAGTAATAGACAGGGGCGAGAGTCCAATGAGCAGTTCTTC.

J is TRBJ2-1 and V is TRBV6-4; TRBD2 agrees at 9 bases. V shed 6 bases, J shed 8 bases, and the junction held 11 bases outside the gene matches. CDR1 and CDR2 (germline): MRHNA, SNTAGT. The CDR3 sequence is 15 residues long. CDR3 DNA sequence: TGTGCCAGCAGGCGGGTGGCGGGAGGGCTAGATGAGCAGTTCTTC. It specifies CASRRVAGGLDEQFF.

The CDR3 sequence is CASSRSRSGKEQYF. In DNA form, the CDR3 reads TGTGCCAGCAGCAGATCTAGATCCGGTAAGGAGCAGTACTTC. The genes are TRBV7-9 and TRBJ2-7, with D unclear. V shed 5 bases and J shed 7 bases, with 18 bases lying between them. The CDR3 runs to 14 residues. Germline CDR1 and CDR2: SEHNR and FQNEAQ (reference sequence).

This clone came up once. The chain uses TRBV5-1 and TRBJ2-7, with 12 nucleotides matching TRBD2. Germline CDR1 is SGHRS and CDR2 is YFSETQ. The CDR3 sequence is 15 residues long. The junction had 2 bases not matched to a gene; V was cut back by 2 bases and J by 2 bases. CDR3 region: CASSFGLAGPYEQYF. The DNA for the CDR3 is TGCGCCAGCAGCTTCGGACTAGCGGGGCCCTACGAGCAGTACTTC.

This chain links TRBV10-3 with TRBJ2-7; D unclear. Germline V gives CDR1 ENHRY, CDR2 SYGVKD. The CDR3 sequence is 12 residues long. V was trimmed by 3 bases and J by 0 bases, leaving 3 bases between them. The CDR3 sequence is CAISDRSYEQYF. CDR3 DNA sequence: TGTGCCATCAGTGACCGCTCCTACGAGCAGTACTTC.

V usage is TRBV4-1 and J usage is TRBJ1-2; no clear D gene. The length of the CDR3 is 14 residues. CDR1 and CDR2 from the germline V gene are MGHRA and YSYEKL. The ends were cut back, 3 bases at V and 1 base at J, with 9 bases in the middle. The CDR3 DNA reads as TGCGCCAGCAGCCACAACCGGGATAACTATGGCTACACCTTC. Protein: CASSHNRDNYGYTF.

The genes are TRBV7-8 and TRBJ2-5; 9 nucleotides agree with TRBD2. Germline V gene sequence: CDR1 SGHVS, CDR2 FQNEAQ. J lost 1 base, V lost 6 bases, and 9 bases had no gene match. This CDR3 region has 16 residues. The CDR3 coding sequence is TGTGCCAGCAGTTCTCGACCTAGCGGGGCCCAAGAGACCCAGTACTTC. The encoded protein is CASSSRPSGAQETQYF.

This chain connects TRBV28 to TRBJ2-2, with TRBD1 matching 7 bases. The junction had 8 bases not matched to a gene; V was cut back by 5 bases and J by 5 bases. CDR1 and CDR2 from the germline V gene are MDHEN and SYDVKM. The CDR3 loop spans 15 amino acids. CDR3: CASSTRQGTTGELFF. CDR3 sequence (DNA): TGTGCCAGCAGTACGAGACAGGGAACGACCGGGGAGCTGTTTTTT.

The table lists this clone with a few counts. The chain combines TRBV19 with TRBJ2-2; D is ambiguous. V lost 8 bases to trimming and J lost 6 bases, with 7 bases between them. The CDR3 consists of 11 residues. The germline V gene has CDR1 LNHDA and CDR2 SQIVND (reference sequence). In DNA, the CDR3 is TGTGCCAGTCGGTTTTCCGGGGAGCTGTTTTTT. This codes for CASRFSGELFF.

This clone occurred once. The rearrangement links TRBV27 to TRBJ2-7; TRBD2 agrees at 7 bases. CDR1 MNHEY and CDR2 SMNVEV come from the germline V gene (reference sequence). This CDR3 contains 15 residues. V shed 2 bases, J shed 3 bases, and the junction held 7 bases outside the gene matches. The CDR3 spells CASSLEAGEDYEQYF. DNA of the CDR3: TGTGCCAGCAGTTTAGAGGCGGGGGAGGACTACGAGCAGTACTTC.

Only one count was recorded for this clone. Additional DNA sequences in this sample encode the identical CDR3. The chain has TRBV6-1 and TRBJ2-3; D perhaps matches TRBD1 (6 bases). CDR3 size: 13 residues. CDR1 MNHNS and CDR2 SASEGT come from the germline V gene. The V and J ends lost 4 bases and 3 bases respectively, with 8 bases between them. Here the CDR3 reads CASSVQGTDTQYF. DNA for the CDR3: TGTGCCAGCAGTGTCCAGGGGACAGATACGCAGTATTTT.

This chain uses TRBV11-1 with TRBJ2-5, with D uncertain. Germline lookup yields CDR1 SGHAT and CDR2 FQDESV (reference sequence). CDR3 size: 14 residues. The V and J ends lost 1 base and 5 bases respectively, with 11 bases between them. The CDR3 DNA is TGTGCCAGCAGCTTAGTTCGAGGCCCGGAGACCCAGTACTTC. Encoded protein: CASSLVRGPETQYF.

In its sample, this clone was seen once. The germline gene is not matched at one end of the junction; a read error may be the cause. The chain combines TRBV2 with TRBJ2-1; 7 bases map to TRBD2. Germline assignment: CDR1 SNHLY and CDR2 FYNNEI. The CDR3 runs 15 residues. The CDR3 coding sequence is TGTGCCAGCACCCCTAGCGGTGGGCCCTACAATGCGCAGTTCTTC. Translated: CASTPSGGPYNAQFF.

The CDR3 DNA is TGTGCCAGGACACCACAAGAGACCCAGTACTTC. This gives the protein CARTPQETQYF. The chain joins TRBV27 to TRBJ2-5; unclear D gene. CDR3 length: 11 amino acids. The germline CDR1 and CDR2 sequences are MNHEY and SMNVEV (reference sequence). Trimming removed 9 bases from V and 2 bases from J, with 7 bases in between.

This clone has just one count. The chain employs TRBV10-2 and TRBJ2-1; the match to TRBD1 covers 7 bases. Germline V gene sequence: CDR1 WSHSY, CDR2 SAAADI. The CDR3 loop spans 13 amino acids. J lost 4 bases, V lost 7 bases, and 4 bases had no gene match. In DNA, the CDR3 is TGCGCCAGCATCGAGACAGGGTACAATGAGCAGTTCTTC. It encodes CASIETGYNEQFF.

The rearrangement links TRBV29-1 to TRBJ2-5, with 8 bases aligning to TRBD2. The CDR3 is 13 residues long. After removal of 7 bases from V and 7 bases from J, the junction contained 11 bases not matched to a gene. Germline V lookup: CDR1 SQVTM, CDR2 ANQGSEA. In nucleotides, the CDR3 is TGCAGCGGGGACCACAGGGCGGGGGGGACCCAGTACTTC. Translated: CSGDHRAGGTQYF.